The table lists the clone carrying this T cell receptor (beta chain) with a few counts. The antigen is undetermined. The source of the sample is a study of quantifying T cell responses using KT2 cells. Study at large: RNA was reverse transcribed with TCR alpha and beta constant-region primers.

Unfractionated PBMC were spiked with known numbers of KT2 clone cells. KT2 cells were mixed with fixed PBMC numbers at varying ratios. Overall study findings and caveats: KT2 sequences were detected down to about one KT2 cell per 100,000 PBMC.

The cDNA 3' end received a ligated oligonucleotide with a UMI. An equimolar mix of RC1.1 and RC1.2 primed the beta chain across TRBC1 and TRBC2. TCRdb redid the calling of the UMI-ligation and nested PCR reads with MiXCR, one entry per CDR3 protein. The repertoire consists of around 44,000 distinct CDR3 sequences, with approximately 17% occurring once and the leading ten covering about 40%. The germline CDR1 and CDR2 sequences are DFQATT and SNEGSKA (reference sequence). V lost 6 bases, J lost 4 bases, and 9 bases lay in between. The CDR3 is 11 residues long. Sequenced material: PBMCs spiked with cells of the T cell clone KT2. The sequence was collected from a human donor. The chain employs TRBV20-1 and TRBJ1-1; D gene unclear. The CDR3 region has the DNA TGCAGTGCACAGCCCGGCACTGAAGCTTTCTTT. Translation gives CSAQPGTEAFF.